This TCR beta chain is drawn from a study of read filtering for tumor transcriptome and immune sequencing. Study-wide context: Mean patient age was roughly 66 years, range about 45 to 85; some 17 male, 14 female.

This clonotype has ten or more counts. The target antigen is unknown. Study observations and caveats: In IR-seq, single-read clonotypes were approximately 83% of clonotypes but 3% to 3.5% of reads.

This library used roughly 400 ng RNA and molecular barcoded adaptors spanning alpha/delta and beta/gamma chains. TCRdb re-analysed the reads in MiXCR, keeping a single row per CDR3 protein. This table holds approximately 140,000 distinct CDR3 sequences, under 15% found once. The CDR3 is 16 amino acids. CDR1 is SGHTA and CDR2 is FQGNSA in the germline V gene. V gave up 5 bases and J gave up 4 bases; unmatched junction bases: 12. The chain employs TRBV7-2 and TRBJ2-5, with TRBD2 matching 8 bases. This sequence was found in a donor aged 40 or older with multiple myeloma. Sequencing input: a population of CD138-negative cells sorted from bone marrow. CDR3 coding DNA: TGTGCCAGCAGCCAACAGTCCGGGAGGGCCCGAGAGACCCAGTACTTC. Protein sequence: CASSQQSGRARETQYF.